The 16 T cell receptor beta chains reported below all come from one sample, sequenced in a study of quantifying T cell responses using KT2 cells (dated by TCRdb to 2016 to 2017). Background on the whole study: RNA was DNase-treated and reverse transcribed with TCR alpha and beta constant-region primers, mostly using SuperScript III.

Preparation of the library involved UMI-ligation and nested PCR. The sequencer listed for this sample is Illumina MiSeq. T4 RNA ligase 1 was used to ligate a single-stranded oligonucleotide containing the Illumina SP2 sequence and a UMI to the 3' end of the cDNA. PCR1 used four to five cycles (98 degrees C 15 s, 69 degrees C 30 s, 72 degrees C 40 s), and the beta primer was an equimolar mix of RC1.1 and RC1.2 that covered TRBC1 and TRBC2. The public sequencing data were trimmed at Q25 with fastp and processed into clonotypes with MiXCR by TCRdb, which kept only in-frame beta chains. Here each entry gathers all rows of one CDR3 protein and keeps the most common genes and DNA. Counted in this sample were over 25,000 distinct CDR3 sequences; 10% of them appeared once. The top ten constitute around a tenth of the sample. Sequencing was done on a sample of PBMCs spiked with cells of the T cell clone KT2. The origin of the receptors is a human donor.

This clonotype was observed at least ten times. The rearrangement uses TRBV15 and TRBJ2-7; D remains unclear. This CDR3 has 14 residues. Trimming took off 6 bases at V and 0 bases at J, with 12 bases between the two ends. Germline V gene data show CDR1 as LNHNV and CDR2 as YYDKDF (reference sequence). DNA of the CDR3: TGTGCCACCAGTCCACGCCCCAGCTCCTACGAGCAGTACTTC. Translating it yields CATSPRPSSYEQYF.

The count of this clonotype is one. CDR3 nucleotide sequence: TGCGCCAGCAGCCGAGTTTCAGGGACGGATCAGCCCCAGCATTTT. Its translation: CASSRVSGTDQPQHF. V gene TRBV4-1 combines with J gene TRBJ1-5; possible D gene TRBD1, 5 bases. CDR1 is MGHRA, CDR2 YSYEKL, per germline. Trimming left V 4 bases short and J 5 bases short, with 15 bases between. The CDR3 spans 15 residues.

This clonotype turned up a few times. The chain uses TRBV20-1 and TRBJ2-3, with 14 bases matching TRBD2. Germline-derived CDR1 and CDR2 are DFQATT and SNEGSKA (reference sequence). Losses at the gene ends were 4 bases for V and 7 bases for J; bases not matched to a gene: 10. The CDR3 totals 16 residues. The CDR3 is CSATETSGGAGHTQYF. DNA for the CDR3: TGCAGTGCTACCGAGACTAGCGGGGGGGCGGGACATACGCAGTATTTT.

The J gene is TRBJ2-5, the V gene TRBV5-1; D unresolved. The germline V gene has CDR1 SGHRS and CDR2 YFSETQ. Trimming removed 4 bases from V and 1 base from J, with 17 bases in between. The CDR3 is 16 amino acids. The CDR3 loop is CASSRRPSSVQETQYF. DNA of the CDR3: TGCGCCAGCAGCCGACGACCTAGTTCGGTCCAAGAGACCCAGTACTTC.

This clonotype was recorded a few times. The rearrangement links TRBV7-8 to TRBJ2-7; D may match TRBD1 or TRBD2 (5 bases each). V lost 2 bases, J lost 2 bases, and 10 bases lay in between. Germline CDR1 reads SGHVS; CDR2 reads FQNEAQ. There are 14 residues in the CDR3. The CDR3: CASSLRVGAYEQYF. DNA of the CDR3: TGTGCCAGCAGCTTAAGGGTGGGGGCCTACGAGCAGTACTTC.

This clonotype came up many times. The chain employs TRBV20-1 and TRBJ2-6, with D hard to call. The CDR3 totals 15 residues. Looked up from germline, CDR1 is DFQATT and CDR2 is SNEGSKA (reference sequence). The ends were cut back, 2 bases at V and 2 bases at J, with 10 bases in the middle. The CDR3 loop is CSARPGLAGANVLTF. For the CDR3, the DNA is TGCAGTGCTAGACCTGGATTAGCTGGGGCCAACGTCCTGACTTTC.

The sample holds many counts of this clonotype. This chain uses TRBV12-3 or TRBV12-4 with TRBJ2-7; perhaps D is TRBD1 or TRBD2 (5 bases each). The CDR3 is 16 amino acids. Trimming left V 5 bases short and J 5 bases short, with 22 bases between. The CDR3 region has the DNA TGTGCCAGCAGTCCTGGGGCCAGTCCGACTACCCACGAGCAGTACTTC. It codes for CASSPGASPTTHEQYF.

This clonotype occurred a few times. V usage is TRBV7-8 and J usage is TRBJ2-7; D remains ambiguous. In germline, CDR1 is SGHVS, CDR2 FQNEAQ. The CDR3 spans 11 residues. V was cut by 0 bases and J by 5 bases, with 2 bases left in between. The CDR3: CASSLADEQYF. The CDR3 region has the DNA TGTGCCAGCAGCTTAGCGGACGAGCAGTACTTC. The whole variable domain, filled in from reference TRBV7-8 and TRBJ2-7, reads GAGVSQSPRYKVAKRGQDVALRCDPISGHVSLFWYQQALGQGPEFLTYFQNEAQLDKSGLPSDRFFAERPEGSVSTLKIQRTQQEDSAVYLCASSLADEQYFGPGTRLTVT.

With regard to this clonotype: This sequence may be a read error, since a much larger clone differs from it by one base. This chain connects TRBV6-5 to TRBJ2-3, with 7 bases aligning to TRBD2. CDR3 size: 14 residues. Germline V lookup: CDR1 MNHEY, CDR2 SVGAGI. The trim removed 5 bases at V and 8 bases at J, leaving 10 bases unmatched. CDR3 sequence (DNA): TGTGCCAGCAGTCCTAGCGGAGATTCAGGTACGCAGTATTTT. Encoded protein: CASSPSGDSGTQYF.

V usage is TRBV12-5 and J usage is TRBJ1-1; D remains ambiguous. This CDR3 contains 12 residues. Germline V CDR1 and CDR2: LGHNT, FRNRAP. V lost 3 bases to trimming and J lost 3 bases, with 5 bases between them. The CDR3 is CASGLEDTEAFF. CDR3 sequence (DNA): TGTGCTAGTGGTTTAGAGGACACTGAAGCTTTCTTT.

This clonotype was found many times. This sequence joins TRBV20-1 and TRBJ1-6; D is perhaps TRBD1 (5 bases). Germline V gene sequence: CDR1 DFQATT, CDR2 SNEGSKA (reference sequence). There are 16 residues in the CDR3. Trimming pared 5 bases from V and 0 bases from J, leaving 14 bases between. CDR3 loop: CSAPLGPNSYNSPLHF. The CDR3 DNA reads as TGCAGTGCTCCTCTGGGACCAAACTCCTATAATTCACCCCTCCACTTT.

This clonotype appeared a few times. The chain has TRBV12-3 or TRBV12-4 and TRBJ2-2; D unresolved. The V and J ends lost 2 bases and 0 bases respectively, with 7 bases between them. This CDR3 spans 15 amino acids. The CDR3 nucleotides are TGTGCCAGCAGTTTAACTTTTCCGAACACCGGGGAGCTGTTTTTT. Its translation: CASSLTFPNTGELFF.

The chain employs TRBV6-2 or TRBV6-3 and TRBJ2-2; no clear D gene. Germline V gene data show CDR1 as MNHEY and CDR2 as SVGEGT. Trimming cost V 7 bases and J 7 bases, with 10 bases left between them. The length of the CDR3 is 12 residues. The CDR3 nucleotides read TGTGCCAGCACCATTTGGGGCGGGGAGCTGTTTTTT. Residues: CASTIWGGELFF.

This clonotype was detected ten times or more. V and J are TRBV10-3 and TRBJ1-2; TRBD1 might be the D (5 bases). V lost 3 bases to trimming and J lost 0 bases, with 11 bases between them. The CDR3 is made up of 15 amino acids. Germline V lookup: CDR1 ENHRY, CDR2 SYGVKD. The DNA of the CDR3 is TGTGCCATCAGTGACACCGACAGAGCTAACTATGGCTACACCTTC. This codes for CAISDTDRANYGYTF.

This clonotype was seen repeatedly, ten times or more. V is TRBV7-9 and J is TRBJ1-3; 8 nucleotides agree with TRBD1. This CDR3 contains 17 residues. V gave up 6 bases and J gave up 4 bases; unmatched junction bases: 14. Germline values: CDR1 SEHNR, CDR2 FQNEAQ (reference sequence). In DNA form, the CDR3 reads TGTGCCAGCAGAGAAAGGACAGGGAAAGAACCGGGAAACACCATATATTTT. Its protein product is CASRERTGKEPGNTIYF.

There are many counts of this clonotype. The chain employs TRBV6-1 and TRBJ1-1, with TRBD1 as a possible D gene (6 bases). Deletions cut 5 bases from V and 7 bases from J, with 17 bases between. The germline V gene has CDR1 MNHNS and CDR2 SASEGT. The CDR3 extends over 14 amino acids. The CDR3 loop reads CASSTGTNSREAFF. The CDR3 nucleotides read TGTGCCAGCAGTACCGGGACAAACTCCCGTGAAGCTTTCTTT.